This T cell receptor (beta chain) was sequenced in a study of blood T cell repertoires in COVID-19. Looking at the study overall: Italy, Spain and the United States were the sources of the convalescent and acute COVID-19 samples.

The length of the CDR3 is 19 residues. Deletions cut 0 bases from V and 3 bases from J, with 23 bases between. The germline CDR1 and CDR2 sequences are MNHEY and SMNVEV (reference sequence). Authors' analysis steps: Quantification of nucleated cells was approximated via reference gene primer amplification. TCRdb's table, derived via immunoSEQ multiplex PCR, lists solely in-frame clones and lacks some. V and J calls and clone size are as listed in that table; D and trimming were resolved from the DNA. Of hundreds of thousands of clones listed, roughly 87% are singletons. All enrollees were roughly 18 to 100 years old and from roughly 26 US areas. Cohorts were assigned according to the clinical history that participants reported.

The sequenced sample consisted of PBMCs or T cells enriched from blood (not recorded which). The TCR originated in a woman in her thirties who had recovered from COVID-19. The chain employs TRBV27 and TRBJ1-1, with unresolved D. The chain's CDR3 is CASSLSRVVGSAWDTEAFF. CDR3 nucleotides: TGTGCCAGCAGTTTATCAAGGGTGGTAGGGAGCGCCTGGGACACTGAAGCTTTCTTT.